This entry describes one T cell receptor (beta chain). This clonotype was counted only a few times. Its binding antigen is unknown. No much larger clonotype is one base removed from it; base qualities were not supplied. The CDR3 starts with the cysteine, ends with the phenylalanine, and has 15 residues. Only the CDR3 portion is preserved as DNA: 45 bases, with reading frame beginning at the first base. V and J are trimmed by 6 bases and 1 base, and the gene matches miss 6 bases of the junction. Per the germline V gene (reference sequence), LNHDA is the CDR1 and SQIVND is the CDR2. The library was prepared using PCR. TCRdb shows the sequencer as Illumina HiSeq 2500. Molecular barcoding was employed in the preparation of TCR libraries, with unique molecular identifiers being used to normalize TCRbeta repertoire quantification. In TCRdb, the public reads were trimmed at Q25 with fastp and aligned with MiXCR, with productive beta chains retained. Rows merge per CDR3 protein into single entries with the most common DNA and genes. A total of 400,000 to 500,000 distinct CDR3 sequences appear in this sample, approximately 10% of them only once. Jointly, the top ten make up approximately 5% of the sample.

This sample was taken from a study of T-cell reconstitution after alpha-beta-depleted transplantation in children (dated by TCRdb to 2016 to 2017). Regarding the study in general: Using TCR repertoire profiling, the study quantitatively followed how T-cell immune reconstitution unfolded in children after TCRalphabeta/CD19-depleted allogeneic hematopoietic cell transplantation.

The source of this sequence is a human donor who donated a stem cell graft to a child with acute myeloid leukemia. Sequenced material: PBMCs from the stem cell graft donor, taken from the stem cell graft. This receptor chain uses TRBV19 and TRBJ2-3; 8 central bases correspond to TRBD1. The nucleotides are TGTGCCAGTAGAAAGGCGGGACAGGGCACAGATACGCAGTATTTT. The translation is CASRKAGQGTDTQYF.